The rows below give T cell receptor beta chains drawn from one sample of a study of blood T cell repertoires in COVID-19. Data came from immunoSEQ multiplex PCR; TCRdb stores just in-frame clones and leaves some out. The sample lists about 270,000 clones, more than 85% occurring once. Sequencing was carried out using PBMCs or T cells enriched from blood (not recorded which). The receptors come from a man between 35 and 55 years old who had been exposed to COVID-19. The CDR3 runs from the conserved cysteine through the conserved F or W. D genes are given only for firm matches. A row's size may be missing; if present it is once, few, many or a size class.

TRBD2 NA TRBJ2-1 TRBV28 CASSGSGYNEQFF TGTGCCAGCAGTGGTAGCGGGTACAATGAGCAGTTCTTC
NA NA TRBJ1-1 TRBV30 CAWSVEMNTEAFF TGTGCCTGGAGTGTTGAGATGAACACTGAAGCTTTCTTT
TRBD1 NA TRBJ1-1 TRBV19 CASSADRANTEAFF TGTGCCAGTAGTGCGGACAGGGCCAACACTGAAGCTTTCTTT
TRBD1 NA TRBJ1-5 TRBV19 CASSGTGGNQPQHF TGTGCCAGTAGTGGGACAGGCGGCAATCAGCCCCAGCATTTT
TRBD2 NA TRBJ2-7 TRBV7-2 CASSTTSGPYEQYF TGTGCCAGCAGCACGACTAGCGGCCCCTACGAGCAGTACTTC
NA NA TRBJ2-7 TRBV18 CASSPGQTYEQYF TGTGCCAGCTCACCGGGACAAACCTACGAGCAGTACTTC
NA few TRBJ2-5 TRBV20-1 CSAQASEKYF TGCAGTGCCCAAGCTAGTGAAAAGTACTTC
NA NA TRBJ1-2 TRBV5-6 CASSLALRGYTF TGTGCCAGCAGCTTGGCCCTGCGGGGCTACACCTTC
TRBD2 NA TRBJ2-1 TRBV9 CASSSSGLAFYEQFF TGTGCCAGCAGCTCCTCGGGACTAGCTTTTTATGAGCAGTTCTTC
TRBD2 NA TRBJ2-7 TRBV7-2 CASSLVGGLAGINEQYF TGTGCCAGCAGCTTAGTCGGGGGGCTAGCGGGAATTAACGAGCAGTACTTC
NA NA TRBJ1-2 TRBV9 CASKGDNYGYTF TGTGCCAGCAAGGGGGATAACTATGGCTACACCTTC
TRBD1 NA TRBJ1-4 TRBV29-1 CSVANRDRGQNEKLFF TGCAGCGTTGCTAACCGGGACAGGGGACAAAATGAAAAACTGTTTTTT
TRBD1 NA TRBJ2-7 TRBV30 CAWALDRGNEQYF TGTGCCTGGGCCCTTGACAGGGGGAACGAGCAGTACTTC
TRBD1 NA TRBJ2-7 TRBV29-1 CSVSGTGGHEQYF TGCAGCGTCTCCGGGACAGGGGGCCACGAGCAGTACTTC
TRBD2 NA TRBJ2-1 TRBV18 CASSPQGSKASGNPYNEQFF TGTGCCAGCTCACCACAGGGATCAAAGGCTAGCGGAAATCCCTACAATGAGCAGTTCTTC
TRBD2 NA TRBJ2-3 TRBV4-2 CASSQGSGSTDTQYF TGTGCCAGCAGCCAAGGTAGCGGGAGCACAGATACGCAGTATTTT
NA NA TRBJ1-1 TRBV19 CASTGRWNTEAFF TGTGCCAGTACTGGCAGGTGGAACACTGAAGCTTTCTTT
NA NA TRBJ1-3 TRBV18 CASSPQSGSSGNTIYF TGTGCCAGCTCACCACAGTCAGGGTCCTCTGGAAACACCATATATTTT
TRBD1 NA TRBJ1-2 TRBV6-5 CASSFRGLGYTF TGTGCCAGCAGTTTCAGGGGGCTTGGCTACACCTTC
TRBD1 NA TRBJ1-2 TRBV27 CASSPGTGVTLGYTF TGTGCCAGCAGTCCTGGGACAGGGGTTACTCTTGGCTACACCTTC
TRBD1 NA TRBJ1-3 TRBV7-9 CASSPSGGSGNTIYF TGTGCCAGCAGCCCCTCAGGGGGCTCTGGAAACACCATATATTTT
TRBD1 NA TRBJ1-1 TRBV11-3 CASSSRQGLNTEAFF TGTGCCAGCAGCTCGAGACAGGGGTTGAACACTGAAGCTTTCTTT
TRBD1 NA TRBJ1-1 TRBV19 CASIYRGRNTEAFF TGTGCCAGTATATACAGGGGGCGGAACACTGAAGCTTTCTTT
NA NA TRBJ2-1 TRBV28 CASSLGGSYNEQFF TGTGCCAGCAGTTTAGGCGGCTCCTACAATGAGCAGTTCTTC
TRBD1 NA TRBJ1-2 TRBV24-1 CATSDHGQGGYGYTF TGTGCCACCAGTGACCACGGACAGGGCGGCTATGGCTACACCTTC
TRBD1 NA TRBJ1-1 TRBV5-1 CASFSRQGAGRAFF TGCGCCAGCTTTTCAAGACAGGGAGCTGGGAGAGCTTTCTTT
TRBD1 NA TRBJ1-1 TRBV7-9 CASRRQGNTEAFF TGTGCCAGCAGACGACAGGGGAACACTGAAGCTTTCTTT
TRBD1 NA TRBJ1-2 TRBV4-1 CASSHGVGQGNYGYTF TGCGCCAGCAGCCACGGGGTGGGACAGGGGAACTATGGCTACACCTTC
TRBD1 NA TRBJ1-1 TRBV5-1 CASSPGGGNTEAFF TGCGCCAGCAGCCCAGGGGGAGGGAACACTGAAGCTTTCTTT
NA NA TRBJ2-7 TRBV6-5 CATQYYYEQYF TGTGCCACTCAATACTACTACGAGCAGTACTTC
TRBD2 NA TRBJ2-1 TRBV12-5 CASGFDSGRAYNEQFF TGTGCTAGTGGTTTCGATAGCGGGAGAGCCTACAATGAGCAGTTCTTC
TRBD2 NA TRBJ2-1 TRBV27 CASAPSGYNEQFF TGTGCCAGTGCCCCTAGCGGGTACAATGAGCAGTTCTTC
NA NA TRBJ1-2 TRBV5-4 CASSLEGGRGYGYTF TGTGCCAGCAGCTTGGAGGGTGGCAGGGGCTATGGCTACACCTTC
NA few TRBJ2-5 TRBV4-2 CASSQGLLGAEETQYF TGTGCCAGCAGCCAAGGTCTCCTGGGCGCAGAAGAGACCCAGTACTTC
NA NA TRBJ2-3 TRBV6-2/TRBV6-3 CASSYSRGAPDTQYF TGTGCCAGCAGTTACTCTCGGGGGGCACCAGATACGCAGTATTTT
NA NA TRBJ2-3 TRBV30 CAWSVGSGSTDTQYF TGTGCCTGGAGTGTAGGTAGCGGTAGCACAGATACGCAGTATTTT
TRBD1 NA TRBJ1-4 TRBV5-1 CASSPTGNEKLFF TGCGCCAGCAGCCCGACAGGGAACGAAAAACTGTTTTTT
NA NA TRBJ1-2 TRBV28 CASSGGTNYGYTF TGTGCCAGCAGCGGGGGGACTAACTATGGCTACACCTTC
NA NA TRBJ1-1 TRBV11-2 CASSLWAGVDTEAFF TGTGCCAGCAGCTTATGGGCAGGGGTGGACACTGAAGCTTTCTTT
TRBD2 NA TRBJ2-7 TRBV19 CASSIVGGPYEQYF TGTGCCAGTAGTATAGTGGGAGGGCCCTACGAGCAGTACTTC
TRBD2 NA TRBJ2-7 TRBV28 CASKSGSVIYEQYF TGTGCCAGCAAGAGCGGGAGTGTAATCTACGAGCAGTACTTC
NA NA TRBJ2-2 TRBV30 CAWRSFRGAGELFF TGTGCCTGGAGATCTTTCCGCGGGGCCGGGGAGCTGTTTTTT
TRBD2 NA TRBJ2-7 TRBV5-1 CASAWGDAGVGEQYF TGCGCCAGCGCCTGGGGCGACGCGGGAGTGGGTGAGCAGTACTTC
NA NA TRBJ2-5 TRBV3-1/TRBV3-2 CASSQGRLITGETQYF TGTGCCAGCAGCCAAGGTCGACTGATCACCGGGGAGACCCAGTACTTC
TRBD2 NA TRBJ2-1 TRBV13 CASSLESSGSYSEQFF TGTGCCAGCAGCTTAGAGTCTAGCGGGAGCTACAGTGAGCAGTTCTTC
NA NA TRBJ1-1 TRBV5-4 CASSGSTEAFF TGTGCCAGCAGTGGGAGCACTGAAGCTTTCTTT
NA NA TRBJ2-3 TRBV15 CATSRDSPKSTDTQYF TGTGCCACCAGCAGAGATTCCCCTAAAAGCACAGATACGCAGTATTTT
TRBD1 NA TRBJ1-3 TRBV6-5 CASSYGTGVGNTIYF TGTGCCAGCAGTTACGGGACAGGGGTTGGAAACACCATATATTTT
TRBD1 NA TRBJ1-1 TRBV4-1 CASSQGRQGNHQNTEAFF TGCGCCAGCAGCCAAGGAAGACAGGGAAACCACCAAAACACTGAAGCTTTCTTT
TRBD2 NA TRBJ2-1 TRBV11-3 CASSPGLAEHGNEQFF TGTGCCAGCAGCCCGGGACTAGCGGAGCACGGAAATGAGCAGTTCTTC
NA NA TRBJ1-4 TRBV19 CASSIEAFQNEKLFF TGTGCCAGTAGTATTGAGGCCTTTCAAAATGAAAAACTGTTTTTT
TRBD1 NA TRBJ2-7 TRBV13 CASSSRDRTHEQYF TGTGCCAGCAGCTCCCGGGACAGGACCCACGAGCAGTACTTC